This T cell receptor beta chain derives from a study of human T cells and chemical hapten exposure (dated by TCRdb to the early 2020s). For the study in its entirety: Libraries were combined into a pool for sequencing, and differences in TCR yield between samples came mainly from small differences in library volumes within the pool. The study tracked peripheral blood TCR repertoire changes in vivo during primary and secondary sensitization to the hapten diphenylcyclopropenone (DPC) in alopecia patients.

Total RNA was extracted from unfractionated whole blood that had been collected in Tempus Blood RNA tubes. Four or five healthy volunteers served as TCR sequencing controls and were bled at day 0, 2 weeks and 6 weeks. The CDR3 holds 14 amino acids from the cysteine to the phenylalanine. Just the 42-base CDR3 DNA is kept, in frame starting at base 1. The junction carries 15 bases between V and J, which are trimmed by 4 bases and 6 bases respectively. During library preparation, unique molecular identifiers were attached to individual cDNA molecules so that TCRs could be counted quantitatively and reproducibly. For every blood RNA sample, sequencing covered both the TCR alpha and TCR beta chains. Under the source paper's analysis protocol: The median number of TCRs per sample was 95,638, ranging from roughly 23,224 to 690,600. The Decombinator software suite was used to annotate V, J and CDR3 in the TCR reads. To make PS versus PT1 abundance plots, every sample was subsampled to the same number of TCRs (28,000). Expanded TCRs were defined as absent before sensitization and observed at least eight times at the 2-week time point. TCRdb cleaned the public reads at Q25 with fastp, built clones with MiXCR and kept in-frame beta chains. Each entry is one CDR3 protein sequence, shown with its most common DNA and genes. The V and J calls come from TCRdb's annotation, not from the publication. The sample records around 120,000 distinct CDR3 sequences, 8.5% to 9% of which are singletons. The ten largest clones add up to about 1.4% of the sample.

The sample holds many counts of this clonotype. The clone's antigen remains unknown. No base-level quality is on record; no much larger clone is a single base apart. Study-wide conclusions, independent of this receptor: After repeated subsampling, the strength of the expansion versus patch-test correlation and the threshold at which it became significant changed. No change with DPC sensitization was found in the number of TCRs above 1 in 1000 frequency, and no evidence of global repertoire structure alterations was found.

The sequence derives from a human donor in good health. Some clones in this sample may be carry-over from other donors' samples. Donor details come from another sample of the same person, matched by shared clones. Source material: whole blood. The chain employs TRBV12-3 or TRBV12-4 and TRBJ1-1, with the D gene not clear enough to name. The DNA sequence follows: TGTGCCAGCAGTTGGGCCACCGAGGATCCTGAAGCTTTCTTT. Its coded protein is CASSWATEDPEAFF.